The clone carrying this T cell receptor beta chain has just a few counts. Its antigen is undetermined. This sample is part of a study of identical twins. Study-level findings and limits: Analyses of zero insertions could be partly confounded by invariant MAIT and iNKT cells.

Template switching added a universal primer site, and cDNA bore unique molecular identifiers. TCRdb itself ran the 5' RACE reads through MiXCR, one entry per CDR3 protein. This repertoire shows hundreds of thousands of distinct CDR3 sequences, more than 6.5% found once; its top ten account for about 1.9%. After removal of 4 bases from V and 2 bases from J, the junction contained 4 bases not matched to a gene. CDR1 LGHDT and CDR2 YNNKEL come from the germline V gene (reference sequence). This CDR3 region has 14 residues. The sample also formed part of further work on yellow fever vaccine responses in identical twins.

Sequencing was performed on memory (CD45RO+) T cells sorted from blood. The chain is built from TRBV3-1 and TRBJ2-7; TRBD2 aligns across 8 bases. This sequence originates from a woman aged 18-29 years in good health. The chain's CDR3 is CASSRTGGPYEQYF. The DNA for the CDR3 is TGTGCCAGCAGCCGAACGGGGGGGCCCTACGAGCAGTACTTC.